This TCR beta chain appears in the sequencing data of a study of T cell responses to AZD1222 COVID-19 vaccine. Study findings and constraints: Spike as a whole was targeted by vaccine-associated CD4 TCRs, dominant at 160-218 and 743-854. The study sampled repertoires only after the peak T cell response. AZD1222 recipients seropositive at baseline numbered only 5 to 7.

Of note for this clone: Its antigen is unidentified. One junction end does not reproduce the germline sequence, and a read error may be involved.

Assay used: immunoSEQ multiplex PCR; TCRdb lists only in-frame clones, some missing. The sample has over 100,000 clones; 87% are singletons. Germline V lookup: CDR1 ENHRY, CDR2 SYGVKD. The CDR3 spans 15 residues. The specimen was peripheral blood, collected on day 0 of AZD1222 vaccination. The chain links TRBV10-3 to TRBJ2-1, with 7 bases aligning to TRBD1. The receptor's source is an adult in good health. The CDR3 loop is CAISEGGDSNNEQFF. The CDR3 DNA reads TGTGCCATCAGTGAAGGGGGCGACTCCAACAATGAGCAGTTCTTC.